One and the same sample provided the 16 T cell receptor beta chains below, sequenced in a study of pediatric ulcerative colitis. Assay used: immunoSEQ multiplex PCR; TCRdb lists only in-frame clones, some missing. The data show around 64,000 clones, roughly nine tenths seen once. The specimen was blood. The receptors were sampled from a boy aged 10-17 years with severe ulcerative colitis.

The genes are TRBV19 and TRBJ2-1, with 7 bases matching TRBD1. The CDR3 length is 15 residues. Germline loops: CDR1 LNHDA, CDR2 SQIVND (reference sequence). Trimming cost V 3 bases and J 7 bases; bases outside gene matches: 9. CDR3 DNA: TGTGCCAGTAGTATCCCGGCAGGGGGAAATAATGAGCAGTTCTTC. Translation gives CASSIPAGGNNEQFF.

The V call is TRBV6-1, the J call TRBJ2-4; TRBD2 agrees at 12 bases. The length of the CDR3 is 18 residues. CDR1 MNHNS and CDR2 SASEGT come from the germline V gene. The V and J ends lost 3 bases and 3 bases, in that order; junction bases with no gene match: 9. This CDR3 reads CASSEMTSGSPHKNIQYF. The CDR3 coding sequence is TGTGCCAGCAGTGAGATGACTAGCGGGAGCCCGCACAAAAACATTCAGTACTTC.

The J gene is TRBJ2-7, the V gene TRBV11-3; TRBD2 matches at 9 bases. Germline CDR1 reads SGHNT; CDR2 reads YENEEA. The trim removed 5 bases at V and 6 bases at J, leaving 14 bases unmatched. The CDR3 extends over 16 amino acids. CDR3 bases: TGTGCCAGCAGCCCTGGGGGCTTAGCGGGAGACCGCGAGCAGTACTTC. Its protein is CASSPGGLAGDREQYF. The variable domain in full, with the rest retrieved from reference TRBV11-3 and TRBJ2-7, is EAGVVQSPRYKIIEKKQPVAFWCNPISGHNTLYWYLQNLGQGPELLIRYENEEAVDDSQLPKDRFSAERLKGVDSTLKIQPAELGDSAVYLCASSPGGLAGDREQYFGPGTRLTVT.

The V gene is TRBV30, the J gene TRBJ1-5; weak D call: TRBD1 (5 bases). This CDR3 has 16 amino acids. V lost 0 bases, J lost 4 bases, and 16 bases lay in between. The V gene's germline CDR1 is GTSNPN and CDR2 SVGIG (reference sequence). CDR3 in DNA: TGTGCCTGGAGTGTAGATGGGGCGGGTGGGAATCAGCCCCAGCATTTT. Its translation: CAWSVDGAGGNQPQHF.

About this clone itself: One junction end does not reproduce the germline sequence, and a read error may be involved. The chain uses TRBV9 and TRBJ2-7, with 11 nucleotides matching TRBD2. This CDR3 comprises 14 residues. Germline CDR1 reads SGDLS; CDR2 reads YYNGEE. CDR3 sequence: CASSQSTSGSFLNF. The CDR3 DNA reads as TGTGCCAGCAGCCAAAGCACTAGCGGGAGTTTCCTGAACTTC.

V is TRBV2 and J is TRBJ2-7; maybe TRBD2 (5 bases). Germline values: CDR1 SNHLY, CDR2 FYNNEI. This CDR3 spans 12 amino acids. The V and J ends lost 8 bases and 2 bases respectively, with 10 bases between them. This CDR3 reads CASSLRAYEQYF. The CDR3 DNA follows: TGTGCCAGCTCTCTGAGGGCCTACGAGCAGTACTTC.

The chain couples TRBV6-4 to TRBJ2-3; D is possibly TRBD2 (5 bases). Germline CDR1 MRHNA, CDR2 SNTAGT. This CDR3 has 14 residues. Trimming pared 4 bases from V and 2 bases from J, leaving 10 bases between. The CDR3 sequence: CASSGGFDTDTQYF. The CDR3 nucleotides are TGTGCCAGCAGTGGAGGGTTTGACACAGATACGCAGTATTTT.

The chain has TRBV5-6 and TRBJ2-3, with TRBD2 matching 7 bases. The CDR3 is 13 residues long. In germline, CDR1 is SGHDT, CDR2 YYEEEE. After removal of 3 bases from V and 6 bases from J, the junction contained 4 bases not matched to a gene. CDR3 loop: CASSSQLADTQYF. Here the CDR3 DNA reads TGTGCCAGCAGCTCGCAACTAGCGGATACGCAGTATTTT.

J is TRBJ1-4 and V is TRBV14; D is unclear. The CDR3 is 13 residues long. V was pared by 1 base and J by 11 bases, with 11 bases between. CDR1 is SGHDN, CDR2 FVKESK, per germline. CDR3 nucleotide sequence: TGTGCCAGCAGCCAAGTTGGGGTGGGGAAACTGTTTTTT. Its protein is CASSQVGVGKLFF.

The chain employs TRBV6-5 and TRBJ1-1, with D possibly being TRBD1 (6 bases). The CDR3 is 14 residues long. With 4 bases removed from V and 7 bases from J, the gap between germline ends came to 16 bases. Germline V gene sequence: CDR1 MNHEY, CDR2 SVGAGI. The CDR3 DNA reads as TGTGCCAGCAGTTCCCGTGGACAGACGCTTGAAGCTTTCTTT. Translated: CASSSRGQTLEAFF.

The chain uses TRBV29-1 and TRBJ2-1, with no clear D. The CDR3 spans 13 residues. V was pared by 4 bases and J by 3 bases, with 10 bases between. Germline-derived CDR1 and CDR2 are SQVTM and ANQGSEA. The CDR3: CSVVWQNYNEQFF. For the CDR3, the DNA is TGCAGCGTTGTTTGGCAGAACTACAATGAGCAGTTCTTC.

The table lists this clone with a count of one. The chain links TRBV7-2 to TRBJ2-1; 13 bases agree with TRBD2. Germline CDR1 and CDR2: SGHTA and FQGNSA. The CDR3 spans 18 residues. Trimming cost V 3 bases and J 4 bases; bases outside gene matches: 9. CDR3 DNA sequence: TGTGCCAGCAGCTTTCGGACTAGCGGGGGATCCTTGTACAATGAGCAGTTCTTC. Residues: CASSFRTSGGSLYNEQFF.

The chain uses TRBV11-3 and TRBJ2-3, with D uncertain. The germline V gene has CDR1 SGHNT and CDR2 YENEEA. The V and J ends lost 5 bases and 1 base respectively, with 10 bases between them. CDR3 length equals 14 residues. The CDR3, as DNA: TGTGCCAGCAGCCGGTCCCTGGGCACAGATACGCAGTATTTT. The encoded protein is CASSRSLGTDTQYF.

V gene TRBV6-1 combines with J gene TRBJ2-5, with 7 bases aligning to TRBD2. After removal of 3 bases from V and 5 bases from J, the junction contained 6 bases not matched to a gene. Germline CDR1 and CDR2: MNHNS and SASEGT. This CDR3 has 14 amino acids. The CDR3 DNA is TGTGCCAGCAGTGAGCGGGGGTTGGTTGAGACCCAGTACTTC. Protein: CASSERGLVETQYF.

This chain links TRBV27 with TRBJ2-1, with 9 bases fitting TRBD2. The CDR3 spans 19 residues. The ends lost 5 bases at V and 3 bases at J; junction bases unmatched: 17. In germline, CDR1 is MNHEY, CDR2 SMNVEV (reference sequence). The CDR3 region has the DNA TGTGCCAGCAGTATCATACAACCGGTAGCGGGAGTAGTCTACAATGAGCAGTTCTTC. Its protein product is CASSIIQPVAGVVYNEQFF.

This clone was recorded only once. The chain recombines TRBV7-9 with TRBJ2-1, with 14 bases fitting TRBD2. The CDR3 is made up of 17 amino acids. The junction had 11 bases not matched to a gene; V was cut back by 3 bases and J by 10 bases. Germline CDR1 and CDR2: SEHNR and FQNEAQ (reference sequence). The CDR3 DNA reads TGTGCCAGCAGCTTTGATGAATGGACTAGCGGGAGGAAAGAGCAGTTCTTC. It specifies CASSFDEWTSGRKEQFF.